This TCR beta chain derives from a study of CD8 T cells in Susac syndrome (dated by TCRdb to the late 2010s). Turning to the overall study: Repertoire sequencing was used to test whether CD8+ T cell activation and differentiation in Susac syndrome was antigen driven. The clonality of the CD8+ T cell repertoire was compared across approximately 11 healthy donors, some 14 Susac syndrome patients and under 18 multiple sclerosis patients.

RNA was extracted with the RNeasy kit and about 0.5 to 1 ug was reverse transcribed using random hexamers. The immunoSEQ multiplex PCR assay, which covers 54 Vbeta and 13 Jbeta segments, was used to amplify TCR beta CDR3 regions. PCR amplification bias was corrected using a synthetic template baseline for primer optimization and computational correction. The paper's data handling went like this. Reads were assigned to V, D and J genes according to IMGT and analyzed in immunoSEQ Analyzer, with only productive sequences retained. To calculate clonality, Shannon entropy was normalized by log2 of the number of productive unique sequences and then subtracted from one. For each patient and control, public and private clones were evaluated among the 100 most prevalent clones. Clones were defined as Susac-specific if absent from the healthy and MS cohorts, from approximately 1,100 published viral clones and from other ImmuneACCESS disease sequences. In-frame beta chains were kept once TCRdb had trimmed the public reads at Q25 with fastp and called clones with MiXCR. Under each unique CDR3 protein, matching rows form one entry showing the most common genes and DNA. TCRdb's processing, not the authors', yielded these V and J calls. The sample table shows about 440,000 distinct CDR3 sequences, and 75% to 90% are seen once. The ten largest clonotypes hold 0.09% to 0.15% of the sample.

V is reduced by 5 bases and J by 3 bases, leaving a spacing of 17 bases between them. Measured from the cysteine to the phenylalanine, the CDR3 is 15 residues long. The retained sequence is limited to the CDR3, 45 bases, with the frame set at the first base. Looking up the germline V gene yields CDR1 MDHEN and CDR2 SYDVKM. The research as a whole found: The number of individuals in the TCR sequencing and HLA analysis was recognized as being relatively small.

As to this clonotype: Its binding antigen is unknown. No qualities accompany the bases; no much larger clone lies one base away.

Peripheral blood CD8+ and CD4+ T cells from healthy donors, Susac syndrome patients and multiple sclerosis patients were profiled using high-throughput TCR beta sequencing. Treatment-naive patients with stable or active relapsing-remitting disease fulfilling revised McDonald criteria were used as multiple sclerosis controls. Bulk CD8+ and CD4+ T cells were purified magnetically by negative isolation, whereas CD8+ TEMRA cells were enriched by FACS. Blood was collected in EDTA tubes and processed within 24 hours, with PBMCs isolated through density gradient centrifugation. PBMCs intended for TCR sequencing were cryopreserved in liquid nitrogen and thawed later in a water bath at 37 degrees C. A purity of at least 90% was achieved for sorted or isolated CD4+, CD8+ and CD8+ TEMRA cells.

The receptor's source is a human donor with multiple sclerosis. The sample was CD8+ T cells from PBMCs. The rearrangement combines TRBV28 with TRBJ2-7; 5 matching bases give a weak D call of TRBD1. The CDR3 is CASSVGPGQGYEQYF. The nucleotides read TGTGCCAGCAGTGTTGGGCCAGGACAAGGCTACGAGCAGTACTTC.